The clone carrying this TCR beta chain is a singleton in its sample. The data derive from a study of shared T cell receptors in the human thymus. Some clones are missing from TCRdb's copy, which holds only in-frame ones; the method was immunoSEQ multiplex PCR. The sample yields 500,000 to 750,000 clones, 88% seen once. In addition, the sample was reused for a study of human thymus T cells. That report notes: Resections removed during corrective heart surgery provided the thymus tissue used. Gene usage for V and J segments appeared biased in thymic and blood repertoires.

Material for sequencing was thymocytes. The origin of this receptor is a boy in the first two years of life with a congenital heart defect.

The DNA of the CDR3 is TGTGCCAGCAGCCTAGAGGGACAGGGAGCTGGCTACACCTTC. Translation: CASSLEGQGAGYTF. The chain joins TRBV5-6 to TRBJ1-2, with TRBD1 identical over 9 bases. CDR3 length: 14 residues. Trimming at V came to 4 bases and at J to 7 bases, leaving 8 bases not matched to a gene. The germline V gene has CDR1 SGHDT and CDR2 YYEEEE.